Sequencing of this T cell receptor (beta chain) was carried out in a study of OX40 agonist ivuxolimab in advanced cancers. About the research overall: A male proportion of 82.7% was recorded, with mean age approximately 64 years and range about 23 to 80. Findings and limits, study-wide: Some nonresponders likewise displayed low normalized T-cell clonal expansion.

Turning to this clone: Its antigen is as yet unknown.

Autoimmune disease history or systemic immunosuppression barred patients. Sequencing used immunoSEQ multiplex PCR; TCRdb keeps in-frame clones, though not all of them. The data show tens of thousands of clones, around 86% seen once. The receptor's source is an adult with an advanced solid tumor such as melanoma, head and neck, liver or kidney cancer. This sample comprised CD4+ or CD8+ T cells sorted from blood, obtained in a trial of the OX40 agonist ivuxolimab.

The CDR3 coding sequence is TGCGCCAGCAGCCAAGCCGTGGGAGCAAAACTGTTTTTT. Translation: CASSQAVGAKLFF. The V gene is TRBV4-3, the J gene TRBJ1-4; D not certain. V was clipped by 1 base and J by 10 bases, with 10 bases between them. CDR3 size: 13 residues. Germline CDR1 LGHNA, CDR2 YSLEER.